The present TCR beta chain was sequenced within a study of OX40 agonist ivuxolimab in advanced cancers. About the research overall: An agonistic anti-OX40 (CD134) antibody, ivuxolimab, was used to treat the patients. General study results and limits: Expanded clones tended on average to be more numerous among CD8+ T cells than CD4+. Both CD4+ and CD8+ T cell populations in blood had undergone clonal expansion by week 6 at 0.1 to 3.0 mg/kg.

Patients were excluded for autoimmune disease history or systemic immunosuppression. Turning to this clone: Its antigen is unknown.

Germline V gene lookup returns CDR1 SGDLS and CDR2 YYNGEE. CDR3 length: 16 amino acids. Germline trimming cut 0 bases from V and 5 bases from J; bases unmatched to any gene: 6. This table comes from immunoSEQ multiplex PCR, and its TCRdb copy is limited to in-frame clones, with some not included. The sample lists 15,000 to 20,000 clones, around 85% occurring once. The specimen comprised CD4+ or CD8+ T cells sorted from blood, sampled in a trial of the OX40 agonist ivuxolimab. The chain has TRBV9 and TRBJ2-1, with 9 nucleotides matching TRBD2. This TCR was sampled from an adult with an advanced solid tumor such as melanoma, head and neck, liver or kidney cancer. The CDR3 here is CASSVGASGANNEQFF. As DNA, the CDR3 is TGTGCCAGCAGCGTAGGTGCTAGCGGGGCGAACAATGAGCAGTTCTTC.